The 5 T cell receptor beta chains below all came from one sample that was sequenced in a study of T cell responses to AZD1222 COVID-19 vaccine. Repertoires were generated with immunoSEQ multiplex PCR, while TCRdb's copy carries only in-frame clones and drops some. This sample has fewer than 150,000 clones, with approximately 90% found just once. This material consisted of peripheral blood, taken on day 0 of AZD1222 vaccination. These receptors all stem from an adult in good health.

The V gene is TRBV18, the J gene TRBJ2-1, with D unresolved. The germline V gene encodes CDR1 KGHSH and CDR2 LQKENI. The CDR3 runs 14 residues. Trimming shortened V by 0 bases and J by 5 bases, and 8 bases separated the two germline ends. The CDR3 DNA is TGTGCCAGCTCACCACCGTCAGGAAACAATGAGCAGTTCTTC. The encoded protein is CASSPPSGNNEQFF.

The chain has TRBV11-2 and TRBJ2-1; D is perhaps TRBD2 (6 bases). The CDR3 runs to 15 residues. Per the germline V gene, CDR1 is SGHAT and CDR2 is FQNNGV. The V and J ends lost 0 bases and 6 bases respectively, with 12 bases between them. This CDR3 is CASSLDRASANEQFF. CDR3 DNA sequence: TGTGCCAGCAGCTTAGATCGGGCTAGCGCCAATGAGCAGTTCTTC.

V usage is TRBV14 and J usage is TRBJ1-3; D is ambiguous. The V end lost 3 bases, the J end lost 4 bases, and 10 bases lay between the germline ends. CDR1 is SGHDN and CDR2 is FVKESK in the germline V gene. This CDR3 comprises 14 residues. DNA of the CDR3: TGTGCCAGCAGCCACCCCGGGTCCGGAAACACCATATATTTT. Protein sequence: CASSHPGSGNTIYF.

J is TRBJ1-1 and V is TRBV7-3, with D unresolved. The CDR3 sequence is 13 residues long. The V and J ends lost 5 bases and 1 base respectively, with 8 bases between them. Germline V gene data show CDR1 as SGHTA and CDR2 as FQGTGA. CDR3 DNA sequence: TGTGCCAGCAGCCGTAAACCGAACACTGAAGCTTTCTTT. Translation gives CASSRKPNTEAFF.

The genes are TRBV6-5 and TRBJ1-5; 10 bases map to TRBD1. CDR3 length: 15 amino acids. Germline values: CDR1 MNHEY, CDR2 SVGAGI. V lost 6 bases to trimming and J lost 6 bases; unmatched junction nucleotides: 8. CDR3 in DNA: TGTGCCAGCAGAGACCCGGACAGGGGGGCTCAGCCCCAGCATTTT. Its protein is CASRDPDRGAQPQHF.